The rows below give T cell receptor beta chains drawn from one sample of a study of identical twins. TCRdb ran MiXCR on the 5' RACE reads and lists one entry per CDR3 protein. Among hundreds of thousands of distinct CDR3 sequences listed, more than 6.5% were seen once. The sample was also linked to a second study, of yellow fever vaccine responses in identical twins.

The sequenced material came from memory (CD45RO+) T cells sorted from blood. These receptors were taken from a woman aged 18 to 35 in good health. CDR3s include the opening cysteine and the closing phenylalanine or tryptophan. Each record gives: J gene, clone size, V gene, D gene, CDR3 DNA, CDR3 protein. A D gene is named only where the DNA matches it firmly. Not all rows give a size; the values are once, few, many and, for expanded clones, a class.

TRBJ2-2	few	TRBV5-1	.	TGCGCCAGCAGCCTGGGGTATACTAACACCGGGGAGCTGTTTTTT	CASSLGYTNTGELFF
TRBJ2-3	few	TRBV18	TRBD2	TGTGCCAGCTCACCCCTCTTTGCGGGAGGGCCAGATACGCAGTATTTT	CASSPLFAGGPDTQYF
TRBJ2-2	few	TRBV2	TRBD2	TGTGCCAGCACCGGATCCCCACTAGCGGAGAACACCGGGGAGCTGTTTTTT	CASTGSPLAENTGELFF
TRBJ1-5	few	TRBV20-1	TRBD1	TGCAGTGTCCTTCAGGGGGAAAATCAGCCCCAGCATTTT	CSVLQGENQPQHF
TRBJ2-3	.	TRBV6-5	.	TGTGCCAGCAGTTACTCGATAGTGCAGAGCACAGATACGCAGTATTTT	CASSYSIVQSTDTQYF
TRBJ2-1	few	TRBV24-1	.	TGTGCCACCAGCCCAGGGAGGACAGGCTACAATGAGCAGTTCTTC	CATSPGRTGYNEQFF
TRBJ2-1	many	TRBV20-1	TRBD2	TGCAGTGCTAGTACTAGCGGGGGTGGGAGTGAGCAGTTCTTC	CSASTSGGGSEQFF
TRBJ2-1	.	TRBV12-3/TRBV12-4	TRBD2	TGTGCCAGCAGTAGCGGGAGGATCCTCAATGAGCAGTTCTTC	CASSSGRILNEQFF
TRBJ2-1	few	TRBV6-5	.	TGTGCCAGCAGTTCCCAAGGGGGGCAAGGCTCCTACAATGAGCAGTTCTTC	CASSSQGGQGSYNEQFF
TRBJ1-2	few	TRBV7-8	TRBD1	TGTGCCAGCAGCTCCGACAGGGGCTATGGCTACACCTTC	CASSSDRGYGYTF
TRBJ1-1	.	TRBV20-1	.	TGCAGCGCCGGGAACTTGAACACTGAAGCTTTCTTT	CSAGNLNTEAFF
TRBJ2-1	.	TRBV12-3/TRBV12-4	TRBD2	TGTGCCAGCAGTAAGGGACTAGCGGGACCAGAGGGCTCCTACAATGAGCAGTTCTTC	CASSKGLAGPEGSYNEQFF
TRBJ1-1	many	TRBV29-1	.	TGCAGCGCTGCTGAAGGGCCGGCTTTCGCTGAAGCTTTCTTT	CSAAEGPAFAEAFF
TRBJ2-5	many	TRBV12-3/TRBV12-4	TRBD2	TGTGCCTCACGACTAGCGGGAACAGAGACCCAGTACTTC	CASRLAGTETQYF
TRBJ2-2	.	TRBV7-9	.	TGTGCCAGCAGACCCCCAGGTTTCGTCGGGGAGCTGTTTTTT	CASRPPGFVGELFF
TRBJ2-3	many	TRBV5-1	.	TGCGCCAGCAGCTTGGATGGGAAGAGCACAGATACGCAGTATTTT	CASSLDGKSTDTQYF
TRBJ1-1	many	TRBV7-9	.	TGTGCCAGCAGCTTAGGGGCTTCGAACACTGAAGCTTTCTTT	CASSLGASNTEAFF
TRBJ1-3	few	TRBV7-9	.	TGTGCCAGCAGAGACATTTCGGGAAACACCATATATTTT	CASRDISGNTIYF
TRBJ1-6	few	TRBV10-3	.	TGTGCCATCAGGGCCAGTGCACCCCTCCACTTT	CAIRASAPLHF
TRBJ1-4	many	TRBV5-1	.	TGCGCCAGCAGCTTGGACGAGGGCGTCGGTGAAAAACTGTTTTTT	CASSLDEGVGEKLFF
TRBJ1-1	.	TRBV21-1	.	TGTGCCAGCAGCAAAGATGAGGGGGCAGAAGCTGAAGCTTTCTTT	CASSKDEGAEAEAFF
TRBJ2-7	many	TRBV5-5	TRBD2	TGTGCCAGCAGCTTGCACGGGACTAGCGGGAATTACGAGCAGTACTTC	CASSLHGTSGNYEQYF
TRBJ2-1	.	TRBV11-2	TRBD2	TGTGCCAGCAGCCGAGATAGCGGGAGAGTCGATGAGCAGTTCTTC	CASSRDSGRVDEQFF
TRBJ2-1	many	TRBV29-1	.	TGCAGCGTCCAGGGACTGGTTTACAATGAGCAGTTCTTC	CSVQGLVYNEQFF
TRBJ1-1	few	TRBV19	.	TGTGCCAGTAGTATGAGGGGGGAGGGGACTGAAGCTTTCTTT	CASSMRGEGTEAFF
TRBJ2-1	.	TRBV3-1	TRBD2	TGTGCCAGCTGCCTGGGACTAGCGGGAGGATGGTCCTACAATGAGCAGTTCTTC	CASCLGLAGGWSYNEQFF
TRBJ2-5	.	TRBV4-1	TRBD1	TGCGCCAGCAGCCAAGCCGGACAGGGTGAGACCCAGTACTTC	CASSQAGQGETQYF
TRBJ2-1	many	TRBV7-9	TRBD1	TGTGCCAGCACGCAGACAGGGTCCCACAATGAGCAGTTCTTC	CASTQTGSHNEQFF
TRBJ2-5	few	TRBV11-2	TRBD2	TGTGCCAGCAGCTTATCGACGGGAGGTGGGGAGACCCAGTACTTC	CASSLSTGGGETQYF
TRBJ2-3	.	TRBV21-1	.	TGTGCCAGCAGCACCCCGGGACAGGGGGCCACAGATACGCAGTATTTT	CASSTPGQGATDTQYF
TRBJ2-1	many	TRBV7-8	.	TGTGCCAGCAGTTGGAGCAGGGGCGGGAATGAGCAGTTCTTC	CASSWSRGGNEQFF
TRBJ2-6	many	TRBV6-1	.	TGTGCCAGCAGTATAACAGCTGGGGCCAACGTCCTGACTTTC	CASSITAGANVLTF
TRBJ1-1	many	TRBV3-1	.	TGTGCCAGCAGTCACTATTCGGGCACTGAAGCTTTCTTT	CASSHYSGTEAFF
TRBJ2-7	few	TRBV5-6	TRBD2	TGTGCCAGCAGCCCGAAGACTAGCGGGAGACCCTACGAGCAGTACTTC	CASSPKTSGRPYEQYF
TRBJ1-5	many	TRBV27	TRBD1	TGTGCCAGCAGTTGGGGACAGAATCAGCCCCAGCATTTT	CASSWGQNQPQHF
TRBJ2-2	.	TRBV5-1	.	TGCGCCAGCAGCTTGGTTCCCCTAGCGCTTAACACCGGGGAGCTGTTTTTT	CASSLVPLALNTGELFF
TRBJ2-1	few	TRBV6-1	.	TGTGCCAGCAGTCAATCAACCTACAATGAGCAGTTCTTC	CASSQSTYNEQFF
TRBJ1-2	many	TRBV7-9	.	TGTGCCAGCAGCTTAGGTGGCGGCAGGAGTGGTGGCTACACCTTC	CASSLGGGRSGGYTF
TRBJ1-1	.	TRBV4-2	.	TGTGCCAGCAGACGGGTGGGGGGAGAAAACACTGAAGCTTTCTTT	CASRRVGGENTEAFF
TRBJ2-1	few	TRBV20-1	.	TGCAGTGGGAGGCCCTCCTACAATGAGCAGTTCTTC	CSGRPSYNEQFF
TRBJ2-2	.	TRBV20-1	TRBD2	TGCTGTGCTAGGGATCTAGCGGGAGACACCGGGGAGCTGTTTTTT	CCARDLAGDTGELFF
TRBJ1-5	many	TRBV24-1	.	TGTGCCACGGCCGCAGGAGGGGAGAGCAATCAGCCCCAGCATTTT	CATAAGGESNQPQHF
TRBJ2-2	many	TRBV7-2	.	TGTGCCAGCAGCCCGGACTATAACACCGGGGAGCTGTTTTTT	CASSPDYNTGELFF
TRBJ2-7	many	TRBV20-1	TRBD2	TGCAGTGCCGGTGCGGGGGTCCCTACCTACGAGCAGTACTTC	CSAGAGVPTYEQYF